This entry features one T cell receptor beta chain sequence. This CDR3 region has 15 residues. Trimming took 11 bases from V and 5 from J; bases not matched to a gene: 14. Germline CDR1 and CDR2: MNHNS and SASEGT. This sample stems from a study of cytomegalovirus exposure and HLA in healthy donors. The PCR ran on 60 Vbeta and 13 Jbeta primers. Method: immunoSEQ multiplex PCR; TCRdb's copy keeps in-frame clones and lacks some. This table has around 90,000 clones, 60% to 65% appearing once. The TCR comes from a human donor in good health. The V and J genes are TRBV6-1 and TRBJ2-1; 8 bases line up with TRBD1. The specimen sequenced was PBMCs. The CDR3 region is CAVTRRTGTHNEQFF. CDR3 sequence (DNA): TGTGCCGTCACCCGCAGGACAGGGACCCACAATGAGCAGTTCTTC.